The clone carrying this T cell receptor (beta chain) was counted a few times. V was cut by 0 bases and J by 4 bases, with 18 bases left in between. The length of the CDR3 is 17 residues. Germline loops: CDR1 LGHNA, CDR2 YSLEER. The data derive from a study of patients and donors after allogeneic stem cell transplantation. TCRdb independently ran MiXCR on the RT-PCR reads; one entry per CDR3 protein. The sample has around 200,000 distinct CDR3 sequences; about 38% are singletons. This chain connects TRBV4-3 to TRBJ1-2; no firm D call. Sequenced input: blood, either unsorted or a sorted T cell fraction (not recorded which). This clonotype originated in a human donor who was either an allogeneic HSCT recipient or a stem cell or donor lymphocyte infusion donor (not recorded which). It is not recorded whose cells these are; they may come from a transplant donor. The CDR3: CASSQDSPAAGIYGYTF. DNA for the CDR3: TGCGCCAGCAGCCAAGATAGCCCGGCCGCCGGGATCTATGGCTACACCTTC.